The 5 T cell receptor beta chains below were found in one sample sequenced in a study of blood T cell repertoires in COVID-19. Clones were sequenced by immunoSEQ multiplex PCR, and TCRdb holds only the in-frame ones, with some missing. The sample lists around 190,000 clones; about 85% were seen once. Sequencing was carried out using peripheral blood. These receptors were collected from a woman of 80 years or more with acute or convalescent COVID-19.

This clone was counted a single time. This sequence joins TRBV7-2 and TRBJ1-3, with D possibly TRBD1 on 5 matching bases. The V gene's germline CDR1 is SGHTA and CDR2 FQGNSA. V was shortened by 0 bases and J by 4 bases, with 19 bases between the two germline ends. The CDR3 length is 18 residues. The CDR3 sequence is CASSLAYPGLIGGNTIYF. CDR3 coding DNA: TGTGCCAGCAGCTTAGCATATCCAGGGTTGATCGGAGGAAACACCATATATTTT.

V is TRBV18 and J is TRBJ1-1; D may be TRBD1 (6 bases). Germline V lookup: CDR1 KGHSH, CDR2 LQKENI. This CDR3 has 14 residues. V lost 2 bases, J lost 5 bases, and 12 bases lay in between. CDR3 DNA: TGTGCCAGCTCACCAAACAGGGAAGGAACTGAAGCTTTCTTT. Amino acid sequence: CASSPNREGTEAFF. The full variable domain, rest sourced from reference TRBV18 and TRBJ1-1, is NAGVMQNPRHLVRRRGQEARLRCSPMKGHSHVYWYRQLPEEGLKFMVYLQKENIIDESGMPKERFSAEFPKEGPSILRIQQVVRGDSAAYFCASSPNREGTEAFFGQGTRLTVV.

The chain couples TRBV6-1 to TRBJ2-7; TRBD2 is a possible D gene (6 bases). Germline V gives CDR1 MNHNS, CDR2 SASEGT. The V gene lost 4 bases and the J gene lost 3 bases, with 19 bases spanning the gap. This CDR3 region has 16 residues. CDR3 sequence (DNA): TGTGCCAGCAGTGTGCGGGGACTCCGCAAAAACTACGAGCAGTACTTC. It specifies CASSVRGLRKNYEQYF.

The CDR3 sequence: CASSVSGGPGNEQFF. The CDR3 bases are TGTGCCAGCAGCGTATCAGGAGGGCCGGGCAATGAGCAGTTCTTC. V gene TRBV7-2 combines with J gene TRBJ2-1; D is perhaps TRBD2 (6 bases). CDR3 length: 15 amino acids. V lost 5 bases and J 6 bases, leaving 17 bases between the germline ends. Germline assignment: CDR1 SGHTA and CDR2 FQGNSA.

This sequence joins TRBV7-9 and TRBJ2-1; D possibly corresponds to TRBD2 (5 bases). V shed 0 bases and J shed 2 bases, with 11 bases lying between them. Looked up from germline, CDR1 is SEHNR and CDR2 is FQNEAQ (reference sequence). The CDR3 extends over 16 amino acids. CDR3 nucleotide sequence: TGTGCCAGCAGCTTAGCGCGGAGCGGACCCTACAATGAGCAGTTCTTC. Its translation: CASSLARSGPYNEQFF.